One T cell receptor beta chain is described in this entry. Antigen unknown. TCRdb's table, derived via immunoSEQ multiplex PCR, lists solely in-frame clones and lacks some. The sample includes 80,000 to 90,000 clones, around 90% of them seen just once. The sample comes from a study of graft-versus-host responses after intestinal transplantation. Overall study findings and caveats: Peak levels of circulating GvH clones tracked with early post-transplant HvG declines.

V was clipped by 7 bases and J by 0 bases; unmatched bases: 4. The CDR3 is 14 amino acids. Germline V CDR1 and CDR2: SQVTM, ANQGSEA. This sequence was found in a human donor who received an intestinal transplant. The chain uses TRBV29-1 and TRBJ2-2; 8 bases map to TRBD1. Sample: unstimulated CD4+ T cells sorted from spleen or lymph node cells, taken before intestinal transplant. The CDR3 is CSAWTGPNTGELFF. DNA for the CDR3: TGCAGCGCCTGGACAGGGCCGAACACCGGGGAGCTGTTTTTT.